Presented here are 2 T cell receptor beta chains from one specimen sequenced in a study of T cells in Graves' hyperthyroidism and ophthalmopathy. Regions amplified from RNA transcripts were the TCR beta CDR3 regions. During a first-round RT-PCR of the TCR CDR3, the HTBI primer set was used. TCRdb ran MiXCR on the multiplex PCR reads and lists one entry per CDR3 protein. The table has a few hundred thousand distinct CDR3 sequences, about a fifth seen once. Sequencing input: blood. The receptors shown here come from a young woman with Graves' hyperthyroidism.

This clonotype occurred a few times. This chain uses TRBV6-5 with TRBJ2-1, with TRBD2 matching 7 bases. Germline V gene lookup returns CDR1 MNHEY and CDR2 SVGAGI. This CDR3 contains 14 residues. The ends lost 7 bases at V and 4 bases at J; junction bases unmatched: 7. The CDR3 DNA is TGTGCCAGCAATCGGAGCGGGGATTACAATGAGCAGTTCTTC. As protein: CASNRSGDYNEQFF.

This clonotype appeared many times. This chain connects TRBV24-1 to TRBJ1-2; 11 bases line up with TRBD1. This CDR3 comprises 17 residues. With 5 bases clipped from V and 3 bases from J, the junction kept 10 bases outside the gene matches. In germline, CDR1 is KGHDR, CDR2 SFDVKD. The chain's CDR3 is CATSARKDRGLDYGYTF. Here the CDR3 DNA reads TGTGCCACCAGTGCTAGAAAGGACAGGGGGCTTGACTATGGCTACACCTTC.